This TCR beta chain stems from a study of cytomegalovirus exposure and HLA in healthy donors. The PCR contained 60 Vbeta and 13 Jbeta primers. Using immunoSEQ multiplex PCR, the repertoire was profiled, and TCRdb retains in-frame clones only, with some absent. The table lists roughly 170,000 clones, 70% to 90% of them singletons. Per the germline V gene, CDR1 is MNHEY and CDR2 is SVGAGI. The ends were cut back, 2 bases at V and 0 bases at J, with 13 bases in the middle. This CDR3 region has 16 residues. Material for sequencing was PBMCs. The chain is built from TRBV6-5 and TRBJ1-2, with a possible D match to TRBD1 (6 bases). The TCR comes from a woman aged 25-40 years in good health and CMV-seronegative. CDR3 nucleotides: TGTGCCAGCAGTTACGGAACAGGGAGGGCTAACTATGGCTACACCTTC. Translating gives CASSYGTGRANYGYTF.